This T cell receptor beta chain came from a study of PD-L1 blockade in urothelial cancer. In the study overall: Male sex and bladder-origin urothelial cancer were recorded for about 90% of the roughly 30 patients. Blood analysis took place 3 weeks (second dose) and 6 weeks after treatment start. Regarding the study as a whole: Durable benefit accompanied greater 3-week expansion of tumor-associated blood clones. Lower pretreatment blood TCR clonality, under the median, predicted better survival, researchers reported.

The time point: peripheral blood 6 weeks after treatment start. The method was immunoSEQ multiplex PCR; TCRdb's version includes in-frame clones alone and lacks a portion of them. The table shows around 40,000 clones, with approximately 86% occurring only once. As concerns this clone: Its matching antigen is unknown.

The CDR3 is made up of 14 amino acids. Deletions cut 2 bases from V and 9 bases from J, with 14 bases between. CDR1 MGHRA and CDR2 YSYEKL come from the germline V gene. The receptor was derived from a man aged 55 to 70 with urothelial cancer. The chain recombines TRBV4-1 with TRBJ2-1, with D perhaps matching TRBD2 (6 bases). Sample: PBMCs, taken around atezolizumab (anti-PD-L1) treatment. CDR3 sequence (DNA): TGCGCCAGCAGCCAATTTCGCGGGGTTGGTGAGCAGTTCTTC. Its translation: CASSQFRGVGEQFF.